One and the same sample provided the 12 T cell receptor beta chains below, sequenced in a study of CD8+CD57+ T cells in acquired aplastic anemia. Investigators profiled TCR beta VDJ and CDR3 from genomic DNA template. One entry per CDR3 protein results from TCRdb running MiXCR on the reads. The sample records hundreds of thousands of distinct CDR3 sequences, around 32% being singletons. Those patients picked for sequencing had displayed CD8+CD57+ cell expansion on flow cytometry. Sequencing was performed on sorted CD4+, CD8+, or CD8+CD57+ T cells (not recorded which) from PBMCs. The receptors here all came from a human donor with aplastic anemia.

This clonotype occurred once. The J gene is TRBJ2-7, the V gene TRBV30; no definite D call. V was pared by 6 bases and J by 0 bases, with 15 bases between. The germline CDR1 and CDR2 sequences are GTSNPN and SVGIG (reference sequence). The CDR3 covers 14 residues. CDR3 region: CACVVRASSYEQYF. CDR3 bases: TGTGCCTGTGTTGTTAGGGCCAGCTCCTACGAGCAGTACTTC.

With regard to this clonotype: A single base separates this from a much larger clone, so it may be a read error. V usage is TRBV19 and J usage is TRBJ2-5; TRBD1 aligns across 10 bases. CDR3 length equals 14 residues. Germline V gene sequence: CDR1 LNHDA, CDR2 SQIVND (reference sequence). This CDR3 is CASSNWTGGETQCF. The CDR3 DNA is TGTGCCAGTAGTAATTGGACAGGGGGGGAGACCCAGTGCTTC. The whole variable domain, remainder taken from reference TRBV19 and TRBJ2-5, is DGGITQSPKYLFRKEGQNVTLSCEQNLNHDAMYWYRQDPGQGLRLIYYSQIVNDFQKGDIAEGYSVSREKKESFPLTVTSAQKNPTAFYLCASSNWTGGETQCFGPGTRLLVL.

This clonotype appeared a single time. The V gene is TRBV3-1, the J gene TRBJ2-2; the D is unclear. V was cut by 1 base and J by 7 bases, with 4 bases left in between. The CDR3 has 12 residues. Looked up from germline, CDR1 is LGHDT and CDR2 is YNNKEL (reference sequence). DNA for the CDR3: TGTGCCAGCAGCCAAGGGGTCGGGGAGCTGTTTTTT. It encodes CASSQGVGELFF.

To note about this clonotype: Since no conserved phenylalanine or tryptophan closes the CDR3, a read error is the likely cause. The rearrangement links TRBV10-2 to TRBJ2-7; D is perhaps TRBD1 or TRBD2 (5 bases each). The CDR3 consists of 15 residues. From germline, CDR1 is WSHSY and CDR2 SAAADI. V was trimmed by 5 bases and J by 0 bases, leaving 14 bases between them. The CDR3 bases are TGCGCCAGCAGTTTTACGGGGCCCAGCTCCTACGAGCAGTACCTC. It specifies CASSFTGPSSYEQYL.

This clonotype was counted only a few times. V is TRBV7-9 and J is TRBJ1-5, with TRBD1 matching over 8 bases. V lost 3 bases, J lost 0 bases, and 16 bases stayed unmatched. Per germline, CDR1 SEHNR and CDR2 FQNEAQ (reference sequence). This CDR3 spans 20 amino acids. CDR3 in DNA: TGTGCCAGCAGCTTCGTTTCTCCTGGACAGGGTATAGTTAGCAATCAGCCCCAGCATTTT. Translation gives CASSFVSPGQGIVSNQPQHF.

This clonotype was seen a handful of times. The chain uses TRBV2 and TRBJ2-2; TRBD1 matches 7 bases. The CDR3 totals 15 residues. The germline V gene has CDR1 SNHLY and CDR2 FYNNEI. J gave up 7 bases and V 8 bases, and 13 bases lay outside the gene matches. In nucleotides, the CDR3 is TGTGCCAGCGGAGAGGGGGCGTTCTTAGACGGGGAGCTGTTTTTT. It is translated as CASGEGAFLDGELFF. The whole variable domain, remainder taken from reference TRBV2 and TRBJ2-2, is EPEVTQTPSHQVTQMGQEVILRCVPISNHLYFYWYRQILGQKVEFLVSFYNNEISEKSEIFDDQFSVERPDGSNFTLKIRSTKLEDSAMYFCASGEGAFLDGELFFGEGSRLTVL.

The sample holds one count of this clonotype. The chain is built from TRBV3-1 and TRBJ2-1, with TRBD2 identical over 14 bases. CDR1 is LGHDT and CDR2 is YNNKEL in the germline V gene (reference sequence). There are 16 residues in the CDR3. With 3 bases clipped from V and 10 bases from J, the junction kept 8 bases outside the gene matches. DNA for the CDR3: TGTGCCAGCAGCCAGACCGGGACTAGCGGGAGAGGGGAGCAGTTCTTC. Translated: CASSQTGTSGRGEQFF.

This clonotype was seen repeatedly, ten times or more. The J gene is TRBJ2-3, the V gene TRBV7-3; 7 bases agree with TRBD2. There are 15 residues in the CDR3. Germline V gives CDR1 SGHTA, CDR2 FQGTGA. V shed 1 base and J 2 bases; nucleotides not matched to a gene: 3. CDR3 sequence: CASSLIAGATDTQYF. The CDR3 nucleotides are TGTGCCAGCAGCTTAATAGCGGGTGCCACAGATACGCAGTATTTT. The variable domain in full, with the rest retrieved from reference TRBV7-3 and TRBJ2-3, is GAGVSQTPSNKVTEKGKYVELRCDPISGHTALYWYRQSLGQGPEFLIYFQGTGAADDSGLPNDRFFAVRPEGSVSTLKIQRTERGDSAVYLCASSLIAGATDTQYFGPGTRLTVL.

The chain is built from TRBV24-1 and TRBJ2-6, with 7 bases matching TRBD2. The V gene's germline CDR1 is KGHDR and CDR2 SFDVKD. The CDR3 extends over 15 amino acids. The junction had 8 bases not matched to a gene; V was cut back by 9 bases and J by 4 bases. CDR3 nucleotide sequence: TGTGCCACCGGTGGGAGGGCCACCGGGGCCAACGTCCTGACTTTC. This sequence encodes CATGGRATGANVLTF.

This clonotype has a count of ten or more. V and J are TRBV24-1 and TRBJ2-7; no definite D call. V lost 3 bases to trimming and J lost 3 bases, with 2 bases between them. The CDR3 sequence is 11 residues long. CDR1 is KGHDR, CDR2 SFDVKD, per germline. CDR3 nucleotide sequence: TGTGCCACCAGTGATGACTACGAGCAGTACTTC. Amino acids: CATSDDYEQYF.

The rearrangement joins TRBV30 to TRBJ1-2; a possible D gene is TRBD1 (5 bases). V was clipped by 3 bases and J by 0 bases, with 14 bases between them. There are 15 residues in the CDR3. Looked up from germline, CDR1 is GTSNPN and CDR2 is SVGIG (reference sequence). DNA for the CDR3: TGTGCCTGGAGATTATCAGGGTTCTCTAACTATGGCTACACCTTC. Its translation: CAWRLSGFSNYGYTF.

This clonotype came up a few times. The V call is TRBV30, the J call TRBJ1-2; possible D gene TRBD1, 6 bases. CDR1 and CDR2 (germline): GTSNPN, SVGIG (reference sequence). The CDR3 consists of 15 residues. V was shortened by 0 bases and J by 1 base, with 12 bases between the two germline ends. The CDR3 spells CAWSVQGGHNYGYTF. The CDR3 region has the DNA TGTGCCTGGAGTGTACAAGGGGGGCATAACTATGGCTACACCTTC.